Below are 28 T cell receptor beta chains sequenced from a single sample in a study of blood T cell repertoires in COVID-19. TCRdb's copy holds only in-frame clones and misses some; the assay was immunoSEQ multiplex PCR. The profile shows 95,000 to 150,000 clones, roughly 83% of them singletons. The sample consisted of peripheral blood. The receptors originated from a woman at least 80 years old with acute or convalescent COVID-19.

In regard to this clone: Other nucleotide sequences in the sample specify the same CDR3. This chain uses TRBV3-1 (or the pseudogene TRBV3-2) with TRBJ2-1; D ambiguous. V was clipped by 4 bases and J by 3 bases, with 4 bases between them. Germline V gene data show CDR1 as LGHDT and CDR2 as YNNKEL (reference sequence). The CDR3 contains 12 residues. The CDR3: CASSLNYNEQFF. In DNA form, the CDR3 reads TGTGCCAGCAGCCTTAACTACAATGAGCAGTTCTTC.

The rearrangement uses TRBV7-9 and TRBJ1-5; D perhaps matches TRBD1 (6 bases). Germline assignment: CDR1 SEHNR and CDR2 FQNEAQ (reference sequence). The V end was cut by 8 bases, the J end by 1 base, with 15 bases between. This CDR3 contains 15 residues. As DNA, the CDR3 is TGTGCCAGCTCCAAAGGGGGGCGCAGCAATCAGCCCCAGCATTTT. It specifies CASSKGGRSNQPQHF. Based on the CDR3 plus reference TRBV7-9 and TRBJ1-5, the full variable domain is DTGVSQNPRHKITKRGQNVTFRCDPISEHNRLYWYRQTLGQGPEFLTYFQNEAQLEKSRLLSDRFSAERPKGSFSTLEIQRTEQGDSAMYLCASSKGGRSNQPQHFGDGTRLSIL.

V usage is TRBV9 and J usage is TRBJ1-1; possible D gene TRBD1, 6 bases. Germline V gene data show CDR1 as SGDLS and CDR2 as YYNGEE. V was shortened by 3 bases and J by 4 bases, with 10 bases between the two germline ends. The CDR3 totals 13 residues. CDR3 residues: CASSAQGTTEAFF. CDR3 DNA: TGTGCCAGCAGCGCCCAGGGGACCACTGAAGCTTTCTTT.

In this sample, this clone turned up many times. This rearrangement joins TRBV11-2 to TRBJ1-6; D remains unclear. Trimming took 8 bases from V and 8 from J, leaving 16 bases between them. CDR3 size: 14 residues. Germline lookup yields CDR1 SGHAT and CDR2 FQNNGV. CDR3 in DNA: TGTGCCAGCCATCAAAGCCCGGTTGATTCACCCCTCCACTTT. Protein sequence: CASHQSPVDSPLHF. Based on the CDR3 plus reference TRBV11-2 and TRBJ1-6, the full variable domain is EAGVAQSPRYKIIEKRQSVAFWCNPISGHATLYWYQQILGQGPKLLIQFQNNGVVDDSQLPKDRFSAERLKGVDSTLKIQPAKLEDSAVYLCASHQSPVDSPLHFGNGTRLTVT.

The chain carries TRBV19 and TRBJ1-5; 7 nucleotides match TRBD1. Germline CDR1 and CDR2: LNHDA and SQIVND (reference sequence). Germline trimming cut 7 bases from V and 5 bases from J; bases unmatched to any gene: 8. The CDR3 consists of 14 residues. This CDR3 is CASTMDRRDQPQHF. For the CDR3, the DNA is TGTGCCAGTACCATGGACAGGCGTGATCAGCCCCAGCATTTT.

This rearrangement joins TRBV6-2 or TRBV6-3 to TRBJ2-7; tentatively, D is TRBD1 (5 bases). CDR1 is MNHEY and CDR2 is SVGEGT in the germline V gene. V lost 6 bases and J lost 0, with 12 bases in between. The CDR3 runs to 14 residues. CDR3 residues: CASSKQGVSYEQYF. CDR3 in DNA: TGTGCCAGCAGCAAGCAAGGGGTCTCCTACGAGCAGTACTTC.

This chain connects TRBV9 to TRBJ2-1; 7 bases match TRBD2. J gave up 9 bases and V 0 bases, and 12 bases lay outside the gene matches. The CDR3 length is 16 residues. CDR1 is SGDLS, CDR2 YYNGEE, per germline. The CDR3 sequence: CASSVDLGGPSLEQFF. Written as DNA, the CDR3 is TGTGCCAGCAGCGTAGATTTGGGAGGGCCATCCCTTGAGCAGTTCTTC.

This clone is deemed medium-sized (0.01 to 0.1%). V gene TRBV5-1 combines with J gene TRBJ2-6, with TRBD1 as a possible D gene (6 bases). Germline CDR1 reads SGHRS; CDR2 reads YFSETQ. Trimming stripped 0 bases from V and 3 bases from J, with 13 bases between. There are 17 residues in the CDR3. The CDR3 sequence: CASSLEAGAVGANVLTF. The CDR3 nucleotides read TGCGCCAGCAGCTTGGAAGCAGGGGCGGTTGGGGCCAACGTCCTGACTTTC.

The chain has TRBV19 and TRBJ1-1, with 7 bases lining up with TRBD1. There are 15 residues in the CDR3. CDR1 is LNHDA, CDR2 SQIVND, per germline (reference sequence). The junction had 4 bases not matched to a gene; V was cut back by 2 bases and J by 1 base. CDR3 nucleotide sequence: TGTGCCAGTAGTATACCCGGGACAGCGAACACTGAAGCTTTCTTT. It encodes CASSIPGTANTEAFF. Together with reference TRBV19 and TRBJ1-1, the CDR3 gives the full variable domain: DGGITQSPKYLFRKEGQNVTLSCEQNLNHDAMYWYRQDPGQGLRLIYYSQIVNDFQKGDIAEGYSVSREKKESFPLTVTSAQKNPTAFYLCASSIPGTANTEAFFGQGTRLTVV.

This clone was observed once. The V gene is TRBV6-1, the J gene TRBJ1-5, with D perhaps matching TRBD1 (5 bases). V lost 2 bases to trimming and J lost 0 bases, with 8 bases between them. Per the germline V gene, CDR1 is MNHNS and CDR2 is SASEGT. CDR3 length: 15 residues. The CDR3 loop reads CASSEQDNSNQPQHF. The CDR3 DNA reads TGTGCCAGCAGTGAACAGGACAATAGCAATCAGCCCCAGCATTTT.

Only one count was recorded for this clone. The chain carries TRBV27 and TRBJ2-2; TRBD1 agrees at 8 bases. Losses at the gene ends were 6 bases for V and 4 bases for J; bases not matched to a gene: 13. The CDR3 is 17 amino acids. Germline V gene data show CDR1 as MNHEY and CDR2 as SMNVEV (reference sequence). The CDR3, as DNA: TGTGCCAGCAGCTCCTCAGGGGGCGAGTGGGGCACCGGGGAGCTGTTTTTT. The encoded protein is CASSSSGGEWGTGELFF.

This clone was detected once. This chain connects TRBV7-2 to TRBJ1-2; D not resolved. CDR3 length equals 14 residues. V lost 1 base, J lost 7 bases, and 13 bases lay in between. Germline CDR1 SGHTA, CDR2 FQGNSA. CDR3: CASSLGTGGFGYTF. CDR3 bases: TGTGCCAGCAGCTTAGGGACGGGAGGCTTTGGCTACACCTTC.

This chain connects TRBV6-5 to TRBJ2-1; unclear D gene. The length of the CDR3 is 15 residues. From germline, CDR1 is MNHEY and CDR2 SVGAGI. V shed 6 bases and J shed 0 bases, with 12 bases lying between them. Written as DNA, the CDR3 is TGTGCCAGCAGAGTACAGCAGAGCTCCTACAATGAGCAGTTCTTC. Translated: CASRVQQSSYNEQFF.

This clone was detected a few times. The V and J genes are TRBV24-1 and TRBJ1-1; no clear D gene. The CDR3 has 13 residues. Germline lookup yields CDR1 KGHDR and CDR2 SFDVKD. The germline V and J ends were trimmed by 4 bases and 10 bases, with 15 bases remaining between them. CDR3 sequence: CATSDPQERGAFF. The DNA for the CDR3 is TGTGCCACCAGTGACCCCCAGGAGCGGGGAGCTTTCTTT.

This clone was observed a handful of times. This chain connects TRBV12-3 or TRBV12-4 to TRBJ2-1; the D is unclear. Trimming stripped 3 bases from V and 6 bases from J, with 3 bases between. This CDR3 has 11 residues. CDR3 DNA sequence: TGTGCCAGCAGTTTGGCCAATGAGCAGTTCTTC. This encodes CASSLANEQFF.

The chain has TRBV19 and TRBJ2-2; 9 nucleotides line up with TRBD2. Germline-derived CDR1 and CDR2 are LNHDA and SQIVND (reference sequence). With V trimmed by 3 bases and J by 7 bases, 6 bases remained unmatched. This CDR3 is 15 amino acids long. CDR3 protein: CASSIQAGGHGELFF. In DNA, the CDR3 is TGTGCCAGTAGTATTCAGGCGGGGGGGCACGGGGAGCTGTTTTTT.

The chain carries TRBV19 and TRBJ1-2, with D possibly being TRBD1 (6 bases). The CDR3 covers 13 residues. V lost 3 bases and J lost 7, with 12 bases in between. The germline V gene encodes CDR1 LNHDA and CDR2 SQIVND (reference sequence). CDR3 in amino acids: CASSIQTGSGYTF. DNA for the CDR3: TGTGCCAGTAGTATCCAAACAGGGTCTGGCTACACCTTC.

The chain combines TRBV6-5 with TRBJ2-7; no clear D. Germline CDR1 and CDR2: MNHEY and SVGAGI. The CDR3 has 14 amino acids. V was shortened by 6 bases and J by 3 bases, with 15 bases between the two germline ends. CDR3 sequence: CASRPRVTSYEQYF. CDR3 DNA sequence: TGTGCCAGCAGACCCCGGGTTACCAGCTACGAGCAGTACTTC.

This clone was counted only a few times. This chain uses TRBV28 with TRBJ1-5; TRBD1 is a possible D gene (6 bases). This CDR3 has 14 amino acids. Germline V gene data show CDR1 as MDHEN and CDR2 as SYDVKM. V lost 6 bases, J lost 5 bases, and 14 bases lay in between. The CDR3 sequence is CASRLGGSYQPQHF. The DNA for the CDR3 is TGTGCCAGCAGATTAGGGGGGTCCTATCAGCCCCAGCATTTT.

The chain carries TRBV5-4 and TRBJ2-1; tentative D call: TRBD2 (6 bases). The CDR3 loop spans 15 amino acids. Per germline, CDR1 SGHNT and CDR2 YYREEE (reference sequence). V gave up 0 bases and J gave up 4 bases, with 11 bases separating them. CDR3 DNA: TGTGCCAGCAGCTTGGAGGCTAGCGAGTACAATGAGCAGTTCTTC. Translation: CASSLEASEYNEQFF.

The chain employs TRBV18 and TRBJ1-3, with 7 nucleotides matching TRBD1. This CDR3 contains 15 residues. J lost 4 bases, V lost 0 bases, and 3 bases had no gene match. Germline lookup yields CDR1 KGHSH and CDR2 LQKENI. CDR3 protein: CASSPPTGQGNTIYF. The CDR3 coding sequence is TGTGCCAGCTCACCACCGACAGGGCAGGGAAACACCATATATTTT.

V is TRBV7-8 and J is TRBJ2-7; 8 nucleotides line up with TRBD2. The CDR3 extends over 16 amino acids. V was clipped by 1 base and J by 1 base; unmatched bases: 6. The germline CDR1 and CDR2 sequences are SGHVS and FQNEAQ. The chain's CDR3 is CASSLDSGGPSYEQYF. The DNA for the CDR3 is TGTGCCAGCAGCTTAGACTCGGGAGGGCCGTCCTACGAGCAGTACTTC.

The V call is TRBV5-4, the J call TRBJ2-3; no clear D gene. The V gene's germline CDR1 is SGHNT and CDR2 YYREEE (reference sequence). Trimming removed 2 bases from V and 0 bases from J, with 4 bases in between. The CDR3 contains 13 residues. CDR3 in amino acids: CASSLYSTDTQYF. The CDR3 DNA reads TGTGCCAGCAGCTTATATAGCACAGATACGCAGTATTTT.

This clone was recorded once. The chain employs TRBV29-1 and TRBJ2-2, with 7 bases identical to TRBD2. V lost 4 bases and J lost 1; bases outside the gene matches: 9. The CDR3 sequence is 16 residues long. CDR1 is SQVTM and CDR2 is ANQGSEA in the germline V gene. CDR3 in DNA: TGCAGCGTTGGGGGCCCGACTAGCCTGAACACCGGGGAGCTGTTTTTT. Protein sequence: CSVGGPTSLNTGELFF.

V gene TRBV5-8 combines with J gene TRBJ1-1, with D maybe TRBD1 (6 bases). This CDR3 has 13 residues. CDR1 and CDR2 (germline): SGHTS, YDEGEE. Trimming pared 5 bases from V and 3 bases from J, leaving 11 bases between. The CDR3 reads CASRPYRDTEAFF. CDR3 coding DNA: TGTGCCAGCAGACCCTACAGGGACACTGAAGCTTTCTTT.

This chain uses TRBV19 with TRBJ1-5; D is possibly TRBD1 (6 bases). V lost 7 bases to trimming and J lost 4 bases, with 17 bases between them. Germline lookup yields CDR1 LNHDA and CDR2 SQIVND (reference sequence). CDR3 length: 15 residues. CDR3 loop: CASMTLERGNQPQHF. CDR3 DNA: TGTGCCAGTATGACCCTCGAAAGGGGGAATCAGCCCCAGCATTTT.

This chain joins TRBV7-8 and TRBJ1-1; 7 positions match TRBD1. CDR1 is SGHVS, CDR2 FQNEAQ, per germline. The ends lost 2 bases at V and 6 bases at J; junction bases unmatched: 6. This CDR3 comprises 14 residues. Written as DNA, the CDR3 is TGTGCCAGCAGCTTAAGTCGACAGGGCGCTGAAGCTTTCTTT. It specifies CASSLSRQGAEAFF. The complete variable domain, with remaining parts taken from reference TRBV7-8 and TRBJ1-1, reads GAGVSQSPRYKVAKRGQDVALRCDPISGHVSLFWYQQALGQGPEFLTYFQNEAQLDKSGLPSDRFFAERPEGSVSTLKIQRTQQEDSAVYLCASSLSRQGAEAFFGQGTRLTVV.

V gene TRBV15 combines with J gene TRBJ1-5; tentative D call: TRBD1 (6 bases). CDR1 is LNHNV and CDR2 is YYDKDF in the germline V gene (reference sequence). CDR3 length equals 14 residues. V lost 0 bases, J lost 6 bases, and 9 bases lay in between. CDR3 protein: CATSRDRGIQPQHF. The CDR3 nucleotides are TGTGCCACCAGCAGAGACAGGGGTATTCAGCCCCAGCATTTT.